This TCR beta chain was observed in a study of T cell responses to AZD1222 COVID-19 vaccine. Background on the study: Pooling covered second doses at about 4 or about 12 weeks.

Study outcomes and limitations: Most donors were white British and more were female, and clonal diversity was possibly underestimated. Spike-specific TCR repertoires showed rising breadth and depth after two AZD1222 doses.

As to this clone: What it binds is unknown.

Here immunoSEQ multiplex PCR was the method, and the copy in TCRdb shows in-frame clones only, minus some. The sample lists around 76,000 clones; around 83% were seen once. The V and J ends lost 8 bases and 7 bases respectively, with 15 bases between them. This CDR3 has 13 amino acids. Per germline, CDR1 MNHEY and CDR2 SVGAGI. This receptor was taken from an adult in good health. This sequence joins TRBV6-5 and TRBJ2-1, with D possibly TRBD2 on 6 matching bases. The sequencing here drew on peripheral blood, taken on day 0 of AZD1222 vaccination. As DNA, the CDR3 is TGTGCCAGCGTGGACTACCCGAGGAATGAGCAGTTCTTC. It encodes CASVDYPRNEQFF.